This T cell receptor (beta chain) was sequenced for a study of shared clonotypes between healthy human individuals. Study observations and caveats: Non-shared clonotypes had lower generation probabilities than clonotypes shared by all four sorted-subset donors. Exclusively blood specimens were collected; tissue repertoires likely differ. The represented genetic and exposure-history diversity was limited by the small number of donors.

Here immunoSEQ multiplex PCR was the method, and the copy in TCRdb shows in-frame clones only, minus some. The sample lists about 190,000 clones; about 68% were seen once. This clone appeared a few times. No antigen is known for it. Looked up from germline, CDR1 is SGHVS and CDR2 is FQNEAQ. V gave up 4 bases and J gave up 4 bases, with 14 bases separating them. CDR3 length equals 15 residues. The CD4+ fraction was divided into a CD45RA+ naive subset and a CD45RA-negative memory subset. The TCR originated in a man aged 25 to 40 in good health. The sequenced sample was memory CD4+ T cells sorted from blood. The sample's subset: CD45RA-negative fraction. The V gene is TRBV7-8, the J gene TRBJ2-1; D is possibly TRBD2 (7 bases). CDR3 in DNA: TGTGCCAGCAGCTCCAGCGGGACAAAGTACAATGAGCAGTTCTTC. Protein: CASSSSGTKYNEQFF.